Each of the 27 T cell receptor beta chains below was sequenced from the same sample in a study of blood T cell repertoires in COVID-19. Measured with immunoSEQ multiplex PCR; TCRdb has only the in-frame clones, and not every one. The sample has roughly 80,000 clones; approximately 86% are singletons. Sequenced material: peripheral blood. The receptor source for this set is a woman aged 60 to 75 with acute or convalescent COVID-19.

The chain carries TRBV7-9 and TRBJ2-3; a weak D match, TRBD2 (5 bases). V was shortened by 5 bases and J by 2 bases, with 11 bases between the two germline ends. The CDR3 has 14 residues. Germline V CDR1 and CDR2: SEHNR, FQNEAQ (reference sequence). Written as DNA, the CDR3 is TGTGCCAGCAGCCCAACGACTAACACAGATACGCAGTATTTT. Translated, it gives CASSPTTNTDTQYF.

The chain is built from TRBV7-8 and TRBJ1-2, with D perhaps TRBD1 (5 bases). In germline, CDR1 is SGHVS, CDR2 FQNEAQ. Trimming took off 2 bases at V and 4 bases at J, with 14 bases between the two ends. CDR3 length equals 15 residues. CDR3 region: CASSLQQGFGYGYTF. The DNA of the CDR3 is TGTGCCAGCAGCTTACAGCAGGGTTTTGGCTATGGCTACACCTTC.

This chain uses TRBV3-1 (or the pseudogene TRBV3-2) with TRBJ1-4; TRBD1 is a possible D gene (5 bases). CDR1 and CDR2 from the germline V gene are LGHDT and YNNKEL (reference sequence). Trimming pared 8 bases from V and 0 bases from J, leaving 10 bases between. CDR3 length: 14 amino acids. CDR3 coding DNA: TGTGCCAGCTCGGGGGACGCAACTAATGAAAAACTGTTTTTT. It specifies CASSGDATNEKLFF.

The V gene is TRBV2, the J gene TRBJ1-3; 9 nucleotides agree with TRBD1. The CDR3 has 14 amino acids. After removal of 6 bases from V and 2 bases from J, the junction contained 2 bases not matched to a gene. Germline CDR1 is SNHLY and CDR2 is FYNNEI. The CDR3: CASSGDRAGNTIYF. The CDR3 DNA is TGTGCCAGCAGCGGGGACAGGGCTGGAAACACCATATATTTT.

This clone appeared a single time. The chain couples TRBV7-6 to TRBJ2-5; 8 nucleotides match TRBD1. Germline CDR1 and CDR2: SGHVS and FNYEAQ. V lost 1 base, J lost 4 bases, and 5 bases stayed unmatched. The CDR3 has 15 amino acids. The CDR3 region has the DNA TGTGCCAGCAGCTTAGGACAGGGGCGGCGAGAGACCCAGTACTTC. Translating gives CASSLGQGRRETQYF.

V gene TRBV12-3 or TRBV12-4 combines with J gene TRBJ2-7; D is uncertain. Trimming cost V 7 bases and J 3 bases, with 7 bases left between them. The CDR3 spans 11 residues. CDR3 residues: CASTSGYEQYF. The CDR3 DNA is TGTGCCAGCACATCCGGCTACGAGCAGTACTTC.

This clone is a singleton in its sample. This sequence joins TRBV18 and TRBJ2-1; TRBD1 aligns across 7 bases. From germline, CDR1 is KGHSH and CDR2 LQKENI. This CDR3 region has 13 residues. The V and J ends lost 6 bases and 7 bases, in that order; junction bases with no gene match: 6. The CDR3 loop reads CASSVDRVNEQFF. CDR3 DNA sequence: TGTGCCAGCTCCGTAGACAGGGTAAATGAGCAGTTCTTC.

The chain combines TRBV5-1 with TRBJ2-5; D uncertain. This CDR3 has 13 residues. V was shortened by 2 bases and J by 1 base, with 6 bases between the two germline ends. The germline CDR1 and CDR2 sequences are SGHRS and YFSETQ. Written as DNA, the CDR3 is TGCGCCAGCAGCTTCATGAGCCAAGAGACCCAGTACTTC. It is translated as CASSFMSQETQYF.

This clone appeared a single time. The chain links TRBV10-3 to TRBJ1-4; D not resolved. The CDR3 length is 12 residues. V gave up 11 bases and J gave up 0 bases, with 7 bases separating them. Germline V gene data show CDR1 as ENHRY and CDR2 as SYGVKD. CDR3 DNA sequence: TGTGCCTCTTCCGCAACTAATGAAAAACTGTTTTTT. Its translation: CASSATNEKLFF.

V gene TRBV19 combines with J gene TRBJ1-1; TRBD1 aligns across 11 bases. Trimming at V came to 5 bases and at J to 4 bases, leaving 12 bases not matched to a gene. The CDR3 consists of 17 residues. Germline V gene lookup returns CDR1 LNHDA and CDR2 SQIVND (reference sequence). CDR3 sequence reads: CASSGHLGQGASTEAFF. The CDR3 bases are TGTGCCAGTAGTGGCCACCTTGGACAGGGGGCGAGCACTGAAGCTTTCTTT.

The chain joins TRBV28 to TRBJ1-5, with 8 bases matching TRBD1. The CDR3 runs to 15 residues. Germline V lookup: CDR1 MDHEN, CDR2 SYDVKM. With V trimmed by 5 bases and J by 4 bases, 7 bases remained unmatched. CDR3 in DNA: TGTGCCAGCAGTCTTGGGACAGGCGGTAATCAGCCCCAGCATTTT. It translates to CASSLGTGGNQPQHF.

The chain couples TRBV12-3 or TRBV12-4 to TRBJ1-3; D remains unclear. CDR3 length equals 13 residues. The germline V and J ends were trimmed by 8 bases and 7 bases, with 15 bases remaining between them. The CDR3, as DNA: TGTGCCAGCCATTCCCCGGAGAGGAACACCATATATTTT. Translation gives CASHSPERNTIYF.

V and J are TRBV7-3 and TRBJ2-3, with a tentative D call TRBD1 (6 bases). Germline CDR1 is SGHTA and CDR2 is FQGTGA. CDR3 size: 14 residues. V was pared by 5 bases and J by 0 bases, with 9 bases between. This CDR3 is CASSQDSSTDTQYF. The CDR3 DNA reads as TGTGCCAGCAGCCAGGACAGTAGCACAGATACGCAGTATTTT. The full variable domain, completed using reference TRBV7-3 and TRBJ2-3, is GAGVSQTPSNKVTEKGKYVELRCDPISGHTALYWYRQSLGQGPEFLIYFQGTGAADDSGLPNDRFFAVRPEGSVSTLKIQRTERGDSAVYLCASSQDSSTDTQYFGPGTRLTVL.

V and J are TRBV7-9 and TRBJ2-2, with a weak D call TRBD1 (6 bases). The CDR3 is 16 amino acids. CDR1 and CDR2 (germline): SEHNR, FQNEAQ (reference sequence). V was shortened by 5 bases and J by 5 bases, with 18 bases between the two germline ends. This chain's CDR3 is CASSQQSGAGTGELFF. CDR3 nucleotide sequence: TGTGCCAGCAGCCAGCAATCAGGGGCCGGTACCGGGGAGCTGTTTTTT.

The CDR3 region has the DNA TGCAGTGCTAGTCAGGCTTATTCACCCCTCCACTTT. Translating gives CSASQAYSPLHF. V usage is TRBV20-1 and J usage is TRBJ1-6; D gene unclear. Germline CDR1 is DFQATT and CDR2 is SNEGSKA (reference sequence). The length of the CDR3 is 12 residues. V shed 3 bases and J shed 8 bases, with 8 bases lying between them.

The chain has TRBV13 and TRBJ2-3; 8 bases are a match to TRBD1. Germline CDR1 is PRHDT and CDR2 is FYEKMQ (reference sequence). The CDR3 runs 15 residues. J lost 0 bases, V lost 4 bases, and 3 bases had no gene match. DNA for the CDR3: TGTGCCAGCAGCTCTTGGACAGGGAGCACAGATACGCAGTATTTT. Protein: CASSSWTGSTDTQYF.

The chain carries TRBV11-3 and TRBJ2-3; 7 nucleotides line up with TRBD1. CDR1 is SGHNT and CDR2 is YENEEA in the germline V gene. The CDR3 loop spans 15 amino acids. J gave up 4 bases and V 4 bases, and 8 bases lay outside the gene matches. The CDR3 sequence: CASSSDREAPDTQYF. In DNA, the CDR3 is TGTGCCAGCAGCTCAGACAGGGAAGCTCCAGATACGCAGTATTTT.

In DNA, the CDR3 is TGTGCCAGCAGCCTAGCGGGAGAAGATGAGCAGTTCTTC. It codes for CASSLAGEDEQFF. The chain couples TRBV7-3 to TRBJ2-1, with TRBD2 matching 10 bases. This CDR3 is built from 13 residues. The ends lost 5 bases at V and 8 bases at J; junction bases unmatched: 3. Looked up from germline, CDR1 is SGHTA and CDR2 is FQGTGA.

This rearrangement joins TRBV24-1 to TRBJ2-7; 7 nucleotides line up with TRBD1. In germline, CDR1 is KGHDR, CDR2 SFDVKD. CDR3 length: 12 residues. The V gene end was trimmed by 4 bases and the J gene end by 6 bases; junction bases not matched to a gene: 2. CDR3 protein: CATSERQGEQYF. The CDR3 DNA is TGTGCCACCAGTGAACGACAGGGCGAGCAGTACTTC.

The chain carries TRBV5-6 and TRBJ2-4; TRBD1 might be the D (5 bases). Germline lookup yields CDR1 SGHDT and CDR2 YYEEEE. The CDR3 contains 14 residues. V lost 3 bases to trimming and J lost 2 bases, with 9 bases between them. CDR3 bases: TGTGCCAGCAGCTCCCAGGGTTCCAAAAACATTCAGTACTTC. Its protein is CASSSQGSKNIQYF. Full variable domain (rest looked up from reference TRBV5-6 and TRBJ2-4): DAGVTQSPTHLIKTRGQQVTLRCSPKSGHDTVSWYQQALGQGPQFIFQYYEEEERQRGNFPDRFSGHQFPNYSSELNVNALLLGDSALYLCASSSQGSKNIQYFGAGTRLSVL.

The chain joins TRBV6-2 or TRBV6-3 to TRBJ1-2, with TRBD1 as a possible D gene (6 bases). V was cut by 6 bases and J by 5 bases, with 25 bases left in between. The CDR3 loop spans 17 amino acids. CDR1 is MNHEY, CDR2 SVGEGT, per germline. CDR3 sequence: CASSPPPQGWSPYGYTF. The CDR3, as DNA: TGTGCCAGCAGCCCGCCCCCCCAGGGGTGGTCACCTTATGGCTACACCTTC.

This sequence joins TRBV15 and TRBJ1-2; tentatively, D is TRBD1 (5 bases). V was pared by 5 bases and J by 2 bases, with 18 bases between. The CDR3 runs to 16 residues. In germline, CDR1 is LNHNV, CDR2 YYDKDF (reference sequence). CDR3 bases: TGTGCCACCAGCGGCCCTGGCGGGGGAGCAAACTATGGCTACACCTTC. This translates into CATSGPGGGANYGYTF.

This clone has just one count. The V call is TRBV7-9, the J call TRBJ2-7; D perhaps matches TRBD1 (6 bases). CDR1 is SEHNR and CDR2 is FQNEAQ in the germline V gene (reference sequence). This CDR3 contains 12 residues. V lost 5 bases to trimming and J lost 10 bases, with 15 bases between them. CDR3 sequence reads: CASSQWSGTQYF. As DNA, the CDR3 is TGTGCCAGCAGCCAGTGGTCAGGGACACAGTACTTC. The full variable domain, completed using reference TRBV7-9 and TRBJ2-7, is DTGVSQNPRHKITKRGQNVTFRCDPISEHNRLYWYRQTLGQGPEFLTYFQNEAQLEKSRLLSDRFSAERPKGSFSTLEIQRTEQGDSAMYLCASSQWSGTQYFGPGTRLTVT.

The chain has TRBV4-2 and TRBJ2-7; 9 bases map to TRBD1. CDR1 LGHNA and CDR2 YNFKEQ come from the germline V gene. The trim removed 0 bases at V and 5 bases at J, leaving 8 bases unmatched. This CDR3 comprises 16 residues. The CDR3 DNA sequence: TGTGCCAGCAGCCAAGATTATGGACAGGGGAGAAACGAGCAGTACTTC. Its protein product is CASSQDYGQGRNEQYF.

The V gene is TRBV28, the J gene TRBJ2-7; 7 bases map to TRBD2. The germline CDR1 and CDR2 sequences are MDHEN and SYDVKM. V trimming: 3 bases; J trimming: 4 bases; junction bases outside the gene matches: 3. This CDR3 is 13 amino acids long. This CDR3 is CASSLGGKYEQYF. The DNA of the CDR3 is TGTGCCAGCAGTTTGGGGGGGAAGTACGAGCAGTACTTC.

The chain has TRBV3-1 (or the pseudogene TRBV3-2) and TRBJ2-1; D possibly corresponds to TRBD2 (5 bases). The length of the CDR3 is 13 residues. CDR1 LGHDT and CDR2 YNNKEL come from the germline V gene (reference sequence). V lost 0 bases and J lost 9, with 9 bases in between. The CDR3 reads CASSQDRGPEQFF. The CDR3 DNA follows: TGTGCCAGCAGCCAAGATCGGGGTCCTGAGCAGTTCTTC.

This clone was seen only once. The genes are TRBV5-6 and TRBJ1-6; D is possibly TRBD1 (5 bases). Germline CDR1 SGHDT, CDR2 YYEEEE. The CDR3 covers 14 residues. Trimming took off 2 bases at V and 7 bases at J, with 10 bases between the two ends. The CDR3 DNA sequence: TGTGCCAGCAGCTTAACGGGACTAAATTCACCCCTCCACTTT. As protein: CASSLTGLNSPLHF.